This T cell receptor (beta chain) was observed in a study of cytomegalovirus exposure and HLA in healthy donors. The PCR ran on 60 Vbeta and 13 Jbeta primers. Profiled with immunoSEQ multiplex PCR; TCRdb holds only in-frame clones, not every one. The sample records approximately 150,000 clones, over 80% being singletons. Study results and limitations: It has been reported that TCR beta sequences accurately predicted the HLA-A and HLA-B alleles of most subjects. A later analysis by the authors found several of the most significant clusters apparently linked to common viral pathogens. Sequencing likely caused a cluster of highly shared sequence variants. CMV serostatus alone was available as immune exposure information.

The CDR3 totals 15 residues. V lost 3 bases to trimming and J lost 3 bases, with 15 bases between them. Germline-derived CDR1 and CDR2 are LNHDA and SQIVND (reference sequence). To note about this clone: Its specificity is not known.

The V gene is TRBV19, the J gene TRBJ2-7; D is uncertain. Sequenced: PBMCs. The clonotype comes from a male donor in good health and CMV-seronegative. In DNA, the CDR3 is TGTGCCAGTAGTATCAGTCTCTCCGATTTCTACGAGCAGTACTTC. Translation: CASSISLSDFYEQYF.